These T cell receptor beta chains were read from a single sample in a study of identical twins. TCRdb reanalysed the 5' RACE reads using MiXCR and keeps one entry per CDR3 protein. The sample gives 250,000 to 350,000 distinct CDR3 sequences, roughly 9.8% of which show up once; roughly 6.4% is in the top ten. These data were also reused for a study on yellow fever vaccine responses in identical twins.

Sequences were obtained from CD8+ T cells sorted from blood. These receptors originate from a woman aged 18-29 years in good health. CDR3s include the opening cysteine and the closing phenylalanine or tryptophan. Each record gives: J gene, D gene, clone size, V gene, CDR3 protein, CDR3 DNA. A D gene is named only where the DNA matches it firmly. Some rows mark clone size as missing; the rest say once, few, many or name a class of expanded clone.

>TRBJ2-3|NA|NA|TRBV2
CASVSDTQYF
TGTGCCAGCGTTTCAGATACGCAGTATTTT
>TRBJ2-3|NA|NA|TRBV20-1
CSARDLQWAGGAQYF
TGCAGTGCTAGAGATCTCCAATGGGCTGGCGGAGCGCAGTATTTT
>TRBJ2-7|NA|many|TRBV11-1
CASSLVSSDEQYF
TGTGCCAGCAGCTTAGTATCGTCCGACGAGCAGTACTTC
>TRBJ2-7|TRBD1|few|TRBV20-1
CSASGTGHYEQYF
TGCAGTGCTAGTGGGACAGGACACTACGAGCAGTACTTC
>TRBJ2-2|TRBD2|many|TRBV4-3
CASSPRVAGIIGELFF
TGCGCCAGCAGCCCTCGAGTAGCGGGAATCATCGGGGAGCTGTTTTTT
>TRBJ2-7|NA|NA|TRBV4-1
CASSLTGASYEQYF
TGCGCCAGCAGTCTTACCGGGGCCTCCTACGAGCAGTACTTC
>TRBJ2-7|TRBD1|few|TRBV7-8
CASSTRQGTGQYF
TGTGCCAGCAGCACTAGACAGGGAACAGGGCAGTACTTC
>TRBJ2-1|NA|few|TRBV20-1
CSEQRFGFNEQFF
TGCAGTGAACAGCGGTTCGGCTTCAATGAGCAGTTCTTC
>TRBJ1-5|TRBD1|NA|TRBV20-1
CSADPRTGYNQPQHF
TGCAGTGCTGACCCCCGGACAGGGTACAATCAGCCCCAGCATTTT
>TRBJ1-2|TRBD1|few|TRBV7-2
CASSLSTGPTGYTF
TGTGCCAGCAGCTTATCGACAGGGCCTACTGGCTACACCTTC
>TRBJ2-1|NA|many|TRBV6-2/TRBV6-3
CASSWTPDSYNEQFF
TGTGCCAGCAGTTGGACGCCAGACTCCTACAATGAGCAGTTCTTC
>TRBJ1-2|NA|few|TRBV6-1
CASFGVGYSYTF
TGTGCCAGCTTCGGGGTGGGGTATAGCTACACCTTC
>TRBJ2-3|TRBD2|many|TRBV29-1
CSVLSGGGTDTQYF
TGCAGCGTCCTTAGCGGGGGAGGCACAGATACGCAGTATTTT
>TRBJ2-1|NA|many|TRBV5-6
CASSPWGVNEQFF
TGTGCCAGCAGCCCTTGGGGGGTCAATGAGCAGTTCTTC
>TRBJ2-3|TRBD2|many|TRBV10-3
CAISDGLAGGTDTQYF
TGTGCCATCAGTGACGGACTAGCGGGGGGCACAGATACGCAGTATTTT
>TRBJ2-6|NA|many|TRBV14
CASSRWTDYPSGANVLTF
TGTGCCAGCAGCCGATGGACAGACTACCCTTCTGGGGCCAACGTCCTGACTTTC
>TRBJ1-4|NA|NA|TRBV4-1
CASSQDLRGEKLFF
TGCGCCAGCAGCCAAGATCTTCGCGGTGAAAAACTGTTTTTT
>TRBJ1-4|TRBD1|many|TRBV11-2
CASSHSTGGNEKLFF
TGTGCCAGCAGCCATTCGACAGGGGGCAATGAAAAACTGTTTTTT
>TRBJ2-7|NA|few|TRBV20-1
CSARALKVSYEQYF
TGCAGTGCTAGAGCCCTCAAAGTCTCCTACGAGCAGTACTTC
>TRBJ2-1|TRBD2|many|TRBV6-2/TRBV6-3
CASTPAIAGGFSYNEQFF
TGTGCCAGCACCCCCGCGATTGCGGGAGGGTTCTCCTACAATGAGCAGTTCTTC
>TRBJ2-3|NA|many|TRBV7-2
CASSLVVARPTDTQYF
TGTGCCAGCAGCTTAGTGGTAGCGAGGCCCACAGATACGCAGTATTTT
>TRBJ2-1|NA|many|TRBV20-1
CSARDLRNSYNEQFF
TGCAGTGCTAGAGATCTGCGGAATTCCTACAATGAGCAGTTCTTC